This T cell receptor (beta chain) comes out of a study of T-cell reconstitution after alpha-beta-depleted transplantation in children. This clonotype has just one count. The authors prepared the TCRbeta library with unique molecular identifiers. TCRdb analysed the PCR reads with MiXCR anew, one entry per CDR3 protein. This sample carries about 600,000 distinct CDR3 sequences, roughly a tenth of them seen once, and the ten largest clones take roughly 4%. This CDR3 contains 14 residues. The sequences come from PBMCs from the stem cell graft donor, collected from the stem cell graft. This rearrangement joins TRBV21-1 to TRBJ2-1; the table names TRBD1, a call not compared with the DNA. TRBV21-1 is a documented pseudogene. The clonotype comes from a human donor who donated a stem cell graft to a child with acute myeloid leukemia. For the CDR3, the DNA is TGTGCCAGAGACAGTCAGAGCTCCTACAATGAGCAGTTCTTC. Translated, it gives CARDSQSSYNEQFF.